The 31 T cell receptor beta chains below all came from one sample that was sequenced in a study of regulatory T cells in long-lasting Graves disease. Time point described: newly diagnosed GD, antithyroid drugs for less than 3 months. Extracted PBMC RNA gave rise to the TCR library. To make TCR beta libraries, researchers used iRepertoire HTBI primers and Arm-PCR of CDR3 regions. TCRdb redid the calling of the multiplex PCR reads with MiXCR, one entry per CDR3 protein. The sample holds about 540,000 distinct CDR3 sequences; approximately 15% are singletons and the top ten take roughly a tenth. The same specimen was also included in a second study, on T cells in Graves' hyperthyroidism and ophthalmopathy.

This material consisted of peripheral blood mononuclear cells (PBMCs), taken at new diagnosis, from a patient treated with antithyroid drugs. The receptors stem from a man aged 25 to 40 with Graves disease.

The chain is built from TRBV12-3 or TRBV12-4 and TRBJ2-5, with TRBD2 matching 11 bases. V lost 1 base, J lost 7 bases, and 8 bases stayed unmatched. The CDR3 sequence is 16 residues long. DNA for the CDR3: TGTGCCAGCAGTTTAGTGGTTAGCGGGAGGGGAGGGACCCAGTACTTC. Translation gives CASSLVVSGRGGTQYF.

This clonotype was detected many times. V and J are TRBV12-5 and TRBJ1-2; a possible D gene is TRBD1 (5 bases). This CDR3 comprises 16 residues. Trimming removed 2 bases at V and 0 bases at J, with 13 bases between. The germline V gene has CDR1 LGHNT and CDR2 FRNRAP. CDR3 DNA sequence: TGTGCTAGTGGTTTGATTACAGGTCGAGCTAACTATGGCTACACCTTC. Its translation: CASGLITGRANYGYTF. Drawing the rest from reference TRBV12-5 and TRBJ1-2, the complete variable domain is DARVTQTPRHKVTEMGQEVTMRCQPILGHNTVFWYRQTMMQGLELLAYFRNRAPLDDSGMPKDRFSAEMPDATLATLKIQPSEPRDSAVYFCASGLITGRANYGYTFGSGTRLTVV.

This clonotype showed up just a few times. This chain connects TRBV20-1 to TRBJ2-7, with 10 bases matching TRBD1. The CDR3 contains 13 residues. Trimming at V came to 5 bases and at J to 6 bases, leaving 7 bases not matched to a gene. Looked up from germline, CDR1 is DFQATT and CDR2 is SNEGSKA (reference sequence). CDR3 bases: TGCAGTGCTCCGGGACAGGGGTTTCGCGAGCAGTACTTC. It specifies CSAPGQGFREQYF.

This clonotype was picked up many times. The gene calls are TRBV5-1 and TRBJ2-3; D possibly corresponds to TRBD2 (6 bases). The ends were cut back, 6 bases at V and 2 bases at J, with 13 bases in the middle. This CDR3 region has 14 residues. Germline V gene data show CDR1 as SGHRS and CDR2 as YFSETQ. In nucleotides, the CDR3 is TGCGCCAGCACTAGGAGGGCCCCCACAGATACGCAGTATTTT. Encoded protein: CASTRRAPTDTQYF.

This clonotype was detected many times. This rearrangement joins TRBV30 to TRBJ1-1, with a possible D match to TRBD1 (6 bases). The CDR3 extends over 15 amino acids. The V end was cut by 5 bases, the J end by 1 base, with 17 bases between. Germline V gene data show CDR1 as GTSNPN and CDR2 as SVGIG (reference sequence). The CDR3 DNA sequence: TGTGCCTGGGGGGCGTCCGGGACACCGAACACTGAAGCTTTCTTT. Translation gives CAWGASGTPNTEAFF.

V usage is TRBV12-3 or TRBV12-4 and J usage is TRBJ2-1; a possible D gene is TRBD2 (6 bases). V was pared by 1 base and J by 6 bases, with 16 bases between. CDR3 length equals 16 residues. The DNA of the CDR3 is TGTGCCAGCAGTTTAGAGAGCTTGGGGGGAATCAATGAGCAGTTCTTC. Amino acid sequence: CASSLESLGGINEQFF.

This clonotype was counted many times. The V call is TRBV5-1, the J call TRBJ2-1, with 7 bases fitting TRBD1. The CDR3 runs to 14 residues. The germline CDR1 and CDR2 sequences are SGHRS and YFSETQ. The junction had 5 bases not matched to a gene; V was cut back by 2 bases and J by 6 bases. CDR3: CASSFTGVSNEQFF. The CDR3 region has the DNA TGCGCCAGCAGCTTTACAGGGGTGAGCAATGAGCAGTTCTTC.

This clonotype was seen at least ten times. This chain uses TRBV7-2 with TRBJ1-1; D possibly corresponds to TRBD1 (5 bases). The CDR3 loop spans 15 amino acids. Germline V gene data show CDR1 as SGHTA and CDR2 as FQGNSA. Deletions cut 1 base from V and 4 bases from J, with 13 bases between. CDR3 bases: TGTGCCAGCAGCTTAGAACCCGGGGGTGCCACTGAAGCTTTCTTT. As protein: CASSLEPGGATEAFF. Looking up the rest from reference TRBV7-2 and TRBJ1-1 gives the full variable domain: GAGVSQSPSNKVTEKGKDVELRCDPISGHTALYWYRQSLGQGLEFLIYFQGNSAPDKSGLPSDRFSAERTGGSVSTLTIQRTQQEDSAVYLCASSLEPGGATEAFFGQGTRLTVV.

This clonotype has at least ten counts. V usage is TRBV30 and J usage is TRBJ2-4; 7 bases fit TRBD2. J was trimmed by 14 bases and V by 2 bases; bases with no gene match: 9. Looked up from germline, CDR1 is GTSNPN and CDR2 is SVGIG (reference sequence). This CDR3 has 12 residues. CDR3 sequence (DNA): TGTGCCTGGAGTCGTTCAATCCGGGGGGAGTACTTC. The encoded protein is CAWSRSIRGEYF.

The rearrangement uses TRBV30 and TRBJ1-5; TRBD1 is a possible D gene (6 bases). CDR1 is GTSNPN, CDR2 SVGIG, per germline (reference sequence). V was clipped by 5 bases and J by 6 bases, with 14 bases between them. This CDR3 contains 13 residues. The CDR3 protein is CAWSRGEGQPQHF. DNA for the CDR3: TGTGCCTGGTCCAGGGGAGAGGGTCAGCCCCAGCATTTT.

This clonotype was seen many times. This rearrangement joins TRBV19 to TRBJ1-1, with D hard to call. CDR1 is LNHDA and CDR2 is SQIVND in the germline V gene (reference sequence). V was shortened by 1 base and J by 1 base, with 10 bases between the two germline ends. The CDR3 is 15 amino acids. CDR3 in amino acids: CASSIVYSGNTEAFF. The DNA of the CDR3 is TGTGCCAGTAGTATAGTTTACTCTGGGAACACTGAAGCTTTCTTT.

This clonotype occurred many times. The chain is built from TRBV2 and TRBJ1-2; D uncertain. Trimming pared 9 bases from V and 11 bases from J, leaving 7 bases between. Germline CDR1 reads SNHLY; CDR2 reads FYNNEI. The CDR3 sequence is 8 residues long. CDR3 DNA: TGTGCCAGGCAATCTTACACCTTC. The encoded protein is CARQSYTF.

V gene TRBV5-6 combines with J gene TRBJ1-5, with D unclear. The V gene lost 2 bases and the J gene lost 1 base, with 13 bases spanning the gap. Germline values: CDR1 SGHDT, CDR2 YYEEEE. The CDR3 is 16 residues long. The CDR3 protein is CASSFSFRRSNQPQHF. The CDR3 nucleotides read TGTGCCAGCAGCTTTTCTTTCCGGAGGAGCAATCAGCCCCAGCATTTT.

This clonotype was seen repeatedly, ten times or more. This chain links TRBV12-3 or TRBV12-4 with TRBJ2-5; D may be TRBD1 (5 bases). Trimming cost V 8 bases and J 2 bases, with 12 bases left between them. The CDR3 has 13 residues. CDR3 sequence: CASCWSGQETQYF. In DNA, the CDR3 is TGTGCCAGCTGTTGGTCAGGGCAAGAGACCCAGTACTTC.

This sequence joins TRBV18 and TRBJ2-2, with D possibly matching TRBD2 (5 bases). Germline CDR1 reads KGHSH; CDR2 reads LQKENI. The CDR3 contains 10 residues. V was shortened by 5 bases and J by 12 bases, with 7 bases between the two germline ends. CDR3 coding DNA: TGTGCCAGCTCATCGGGGAAGCTGTTTTTT. Protein product: CASSSGKLFF.

The chain uses TRBV10-3 and TRBJ2-1; 11 bases match TRBD2. Trimming took 4 bases from V and 1 from J; bases not matched to a gene: 6. Germline V gene data show CDR1 as ENHRY and CDR2 as SYGVKD. The CDR3 consists of 17 residues. The DNA for the CDR3 is TGTGCCATCAGTGTAACTAGCGGGAGAGCGTCCTACAATGAGCAGTTCTTC. Translating it yields CAISVTSGRASYNEQFF.

In this sample, this clonotype turned up many times. This sequence joins TRBV29-1 and TRBJ2-3; D not certain. Germline-derived CDR1 and CDR2 are SQVTM and ANQGSEA. V was shortened by 7 bases and J by 4 bases, with 9 bases between the two germline ends. This CDR3 has 11 amino acids. The CDR3 DNA is TGCAGCGGCATGGGTGCAGATACGCAGTATTTT. As protein: CSGMGADTQYF.

The table lists this clonotype with many counts. The chain recombines TRBV11-3 with TRBJ2-3, with 12 bases aligning to TRBD2. CDR1 SGHNT and CDR2 YENEEA come from the germline V gene. The CDR3 length is 17 residues. V was clipped by 3 bases and J by 3 bases; unmatched bases: 7. CDR3 protein: CASSFGLAGRGTDTQYF. CDR3 nucleotides: TGTGCCAGCAGCTTCGGACTAGCGGGACGGGGGACAGATACGCAGTATTTT.

This clonotype was seen at least ten times. For the CDR3, the DNA is TGCAGTGCTAGTAAAGGAGCCCAGTACTTC. It specifies CSASKGAQYF. The V call is TRBV20-1, the J call TRBJ2-5; unclear D gene. CDR1 and CDR2 (germline): DFQATT, SNEGSKA (reference sequence). V was clipped by 3 bases and J by 9 bases, with 8 bases between them. The CDR3 is 10 amino acids.

This clonotype was detected a few times. CDR3 bases: TGTGCTGAAGCGGGAGGGCCCAGGGATGAGCAGTTCTTC. Its protein is CAEAGGPRDEQFF. This chain uses TRBV6-2 or TRBV6-3 with TRBJ2-1; 10 positions match TRBD2. This CDR3 is built from 13 residues. Germline values: CDR1 MNHEY, CDR2 SVGEGT.

This clonotype was seen many times. The rearrangement joins TRBV6-5 to TRBJ1-1; D gene uncertain. The germline V and J ends were trimmed by 0 bases and 4 bases, with 9 bases remaining between them. CDR3 length: 14 residues. Germline V gives CDR1 MNHEY, CDR2 SVGAGI. The CDR3 nucleotides read TGTGCCAGCAGTTACTCGAAATTTGGCACTGAAGCTTTCTTT. Residues: CASSYSKFGTEAFF.

This clonotype was found many times. The V gene is TRBV6-1, the J gene TRBJ2-1; unclear D gene. The CDR3 extends over 14 amino acids. The germline CDR1 and CDR2 sequences are MNHNS and SASEGT. Trimming shortened V by 7 bases and J by 3 bases, and 13 bases separated the two germline ends. In nucleotides, the CDR3 is TGTGCCAGCAAACACGACACAATCTACAATGAGCAGTTCTTC. It translates to CASKHDTIYNEQFF.

A remark on this clonotype: A much more abundant neighbour one base away suggests this may be a read error. This chain joins TRBV11-2 and TRBJ2-1; tentatively, D is TRBD2 (5 bases). Germline CDR1 is SGHAT and CDR2 is FQNNGV. V lost 6 bases and J lost 3, with 21 bases in between. The CDR3 is 17 residues long. As DNA, the CDR3 is TGTGCCAGCAGTTTCGACCTTGAGGCGGGTCTCTACAATGAGCAGTTCTTC. This gives the protein CASSFDLEAGLYNEQFF.

This clonotype has more than one count but fewer than ten. The chain employs TRBV6-1 and TRBJ1-5; TRBD1 matches 7 bases. Germline V gene data show CDR1 as MNHNS and CDR2 as SASEGT. J gave up 4 bases and V 6 bases, and 6 bases lay outside the gene matches. The CDR3 runs 14 residues. CDR3 sequence (DNA): TGTGCCAGCAGGGGGGACAGAGAAAATCAGCCCCAGCATTTT. This translates into CASRGDRENQPQHF.

The chain couples TRBV30 to TRBJ2-7; 10 positions agree with TRBD1. V shed 4 bases and J 6 bases; nucleotides not matched to a gene: 6. This CDR3 contains 13 residues. Germline V gene lookup returns CDR1 GTSNPN and CDR2 SVGIG (reference sequence). The CDR3 region is CAWTRDRGGEQYF. CDR3 nucleotide sequence: TGTGCCTGGACAAGGGACAGGGGAGGCGAGCAGTACTTC.

This clonotype has at least ten counts. V and J are TRBV28 and TRBJ2-5; 12 bases fit TRBD2. The CDR3 contains 14 residues. Germline CDR1 MDHEN, CDR2 SYDVKM. V was clipped by 8 bases and J by 6 bases; unmatched bases: 7. The CDR3 DNA reads TGTGCCAGCGCTAGCGGGAGGGATAGGAAGACCCAGTACTTC. It translates to CASASGRDRKTQYF.

In its sample, this clonotype was seen many times. The chain employs TRBV15 and TRBJ1-4; D might be TRBD1 (6 bases). Per the germline V gene, CDR1 is LNHNV and CDR2 is YYDKDF (reference sequence). The V gene lost 3 bases and the J gene lost 2 bases, with 13 bases spanning the gap. CDR3 length equals 16 residues. The CDR3 reads CATSSRQVKTNEKLFF. The CDR3 nucleotides are TGTGCCACCAGCAGCCGACAGGTGAAGACTAATGAAAAACTGTTTTTT.

The sample holds many counts of this clonotype. V usage is TRBV7-2 and J usage is TRBJ2-3; 10 nucleotides line up with TRBD2. The CDR3 sequence is 16 residues long. The germline V gene encodes CDR1 SGHTA and CDR2 FQGNSA. V was clipped by 5 bases and J by 5 bases; unmatched bases: 10. The CDR3 loop reads CASSPPLAGVVDTQYF. The DNA of the CDR3 is TGTGCCAGCAGCCCGCCCCTAGCGGGAGTGGTAGATACGCAGTATTTT.

Many counts were recorded for this clonotype. The CDR3 is CASSVAGETEAFF. The CDR3 DNA reads TGTGCCAGCAGCGTCGCAGGGGAGACTGAAGCTTTCTTT. The genes are TRBV9 and TRBJ1-1; maybe TRBD1 (6 bases). Germline CDR1 SGDLS, CDR2 YYNGEE. V shed 2 bases and J shed 5 bases, with 10 bases lying between them. CDR3 length: 13 residues.

The sample holds a few counts of this clonotype. This chain links TRBV27 with TRBJ1-4; D might be TRBD1 (5 bases). The CDR3 loop spans 15 amino acids. The V end was cut by 5 bases, the J end by 3 bases, with 13 bases between. CDR1 MNHEY and CDR2 SMNVEV come from the germline V gene (reference sequence). The CDR3 spells CASSDTPTANEKLFF. In DNA form, the CDR3 reads TGTGCCAGCAGTGACACCCCGACAGCTAATGAAAAACTGTTTTTT. The complete variable domain, with remaining parts taken from reference TRBV27 and TRBJ1-4, reads EAQVTQNPRYLITVTGKKLTVTCSQNMNHEYMSWYRQDPGLGLRQIYYSMNVEVTDKGDVPEGYKVSRKEKRNFPLILESPSPNQTSLYFCASSDTPTANEKLFFGSGTQLSVL.

The sample holds many counts of this clonotype. V and J are TRBV28 and TRBJ2-1; the match to TRBD1 covers 10 bases. From germline, CDR1 is MDHEN and CDR2 SYDVKM. The V gene end was trimmed by 7 bases and the J gene end by 5 bases; junction bases not matched to a gene: 5. The CDR3 runs 14 residues. In DNA, the CDR3 is TGTGCCAGCAAGGGGGGGACAGGGGACAATGAGCAGTTCTTC. Translating it yields CASKGGTGDNEQFF.